The clone carrying this T cell receptor beta chain showed up many times. Its antigen is unidentified. This record comes from a study of T cells after yellow fever vaccination. General study results and limits: A small share of clonotypes appeared in both CD4 and CD8 compartments.

Germline CDR1 ENHRY, CDR2 SYGVKD. Losses at the gene ends were 3 bases for V and 6 bases for J; bases not matched to a gene: 19. The CDR3 covers 19 residues. TCRdb itself ran the 5' RACE reads through MiXCR, one entry per CDR3 protein. Of more than 110,000 distinct CDR3 sequences in the sample, just over 6.5% were seen once. Sequenced material: CD4+ T cells sorted from PBMCs, taken 10 days after the yellow fever booster vaccination. J is TRBJ1-1 and V is TRBV10-3; 10 bases agree with TRBD1. The sequence was obtained from a man under 40 who received the YFV17D yellow fever vaccine. Written as DNA, the CDR3 is TGTGCCATCAGTGATTTCACCCCGGGACAGGGGAGGTTAGGCCCTGAAGCTTTCTTT. This codes for CAISDFTPGQGRLGPEAFF.